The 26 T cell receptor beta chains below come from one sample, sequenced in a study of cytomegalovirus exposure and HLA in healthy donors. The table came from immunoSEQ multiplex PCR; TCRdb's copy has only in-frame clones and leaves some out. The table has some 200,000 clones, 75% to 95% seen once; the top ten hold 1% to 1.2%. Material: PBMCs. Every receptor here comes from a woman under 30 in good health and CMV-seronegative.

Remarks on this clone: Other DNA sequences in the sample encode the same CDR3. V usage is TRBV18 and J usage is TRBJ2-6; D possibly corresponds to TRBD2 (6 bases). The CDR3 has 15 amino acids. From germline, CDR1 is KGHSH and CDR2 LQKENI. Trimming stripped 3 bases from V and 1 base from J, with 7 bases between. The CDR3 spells CASSPGGSGANVLTF. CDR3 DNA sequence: TGTGCCAGCTCACCGGGAGGTTCTGGGGCCAACGTCCTGACTTTC.

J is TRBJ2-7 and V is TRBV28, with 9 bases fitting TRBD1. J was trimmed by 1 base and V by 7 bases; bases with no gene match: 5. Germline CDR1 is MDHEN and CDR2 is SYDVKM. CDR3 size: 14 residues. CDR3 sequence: CASKGQGRSYEQYF. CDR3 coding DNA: TGTGCCAGCAAGGGACAGGGCAGGTCCTACGAGCAGTACTTC.

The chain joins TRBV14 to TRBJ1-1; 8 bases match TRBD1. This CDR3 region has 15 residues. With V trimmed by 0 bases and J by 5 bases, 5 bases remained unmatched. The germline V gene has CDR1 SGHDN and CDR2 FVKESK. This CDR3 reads CASSQDQGARTEAFF. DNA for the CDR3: TGTGCCAGCAGCCAAGATCAGGGGGCGAGGACTGAAGCTTTCTTT.

The CDR3, as DNA: TGCGCCAGCAGCGCCTCGGGTGGGGCTAGCGGAAAAGAGACCCAGTACTTC. Translating it yields CASSASGGASGKETQYF. The J gene is TRBJ2-5, the V gene TRBV10-2; TRBD2 agrees at 7 bases. The V gene end was trimmed by 6 bases and the J gene end by 3 bases; junction bases not matched to a gene: 16. Germline values: CDR1 WSHSY, CDR2 SAAADI. The CDR3 length is 17 residues.

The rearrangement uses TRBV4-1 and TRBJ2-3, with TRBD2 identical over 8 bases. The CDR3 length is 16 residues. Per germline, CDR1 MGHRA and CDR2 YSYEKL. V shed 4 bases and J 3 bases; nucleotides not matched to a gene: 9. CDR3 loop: CASSLPSGSGTDTQYF. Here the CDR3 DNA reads TGCGCCAGCAGCCTCCCGAGCGGGAGTGGGACAGATACGCAGTATTTT.

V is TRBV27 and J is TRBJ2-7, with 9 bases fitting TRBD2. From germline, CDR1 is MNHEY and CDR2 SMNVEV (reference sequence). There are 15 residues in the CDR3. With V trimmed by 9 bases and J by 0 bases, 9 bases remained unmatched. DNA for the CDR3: TGTGCCAGTTCAATAGCGGGAGACGTCTCCTACGAGCAGTACTTC. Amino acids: CASSIAGDVSYEQYF.

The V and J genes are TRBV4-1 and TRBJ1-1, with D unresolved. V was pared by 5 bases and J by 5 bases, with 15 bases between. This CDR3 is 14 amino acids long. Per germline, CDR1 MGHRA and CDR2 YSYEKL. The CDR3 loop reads CASSSPTRGTEAFF. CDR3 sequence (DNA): TGCGCCAGCAGCTCCCCTACCCGAGGGACTGAAGCTTTCTTT.

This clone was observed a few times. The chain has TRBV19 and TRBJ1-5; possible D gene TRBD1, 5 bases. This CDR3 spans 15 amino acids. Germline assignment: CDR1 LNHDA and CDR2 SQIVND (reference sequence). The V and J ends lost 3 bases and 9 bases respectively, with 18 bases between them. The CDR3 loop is CASSILTPGFRPQHF. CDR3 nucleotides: TGTGCCAGTAGTATTCTTACTCCAGGGTTTCGGCCCCAGCATTTT.

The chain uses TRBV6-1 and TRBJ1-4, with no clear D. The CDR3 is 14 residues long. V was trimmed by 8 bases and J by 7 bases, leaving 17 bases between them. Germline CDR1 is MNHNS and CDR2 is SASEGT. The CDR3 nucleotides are TGTGCCAGCCATCAGGCTGGAGGAGGTGAAAAACTGTTTTTT. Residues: CASHQAGGGEKLFF.

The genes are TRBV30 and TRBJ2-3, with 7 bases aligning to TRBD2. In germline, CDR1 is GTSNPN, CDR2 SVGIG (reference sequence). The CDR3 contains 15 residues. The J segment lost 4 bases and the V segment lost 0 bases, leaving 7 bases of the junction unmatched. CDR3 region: CAWSVGGRAADTQYF. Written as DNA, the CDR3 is TGTGCCTGGAGTGTAGGTGGGAGGGCCGCAGATACGCAGTATTTT. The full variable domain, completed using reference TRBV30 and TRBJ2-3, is SQTIHQWPATLVQPVGSPLSLECTVEGTSNPNLYWYRQAAGRGLQLLFYSVGIGQISSEVPQNLSASRPQDRQFILSSKKLLLSDSGFYLCAWSVGGRAADTQYFGPGTRLTVL.

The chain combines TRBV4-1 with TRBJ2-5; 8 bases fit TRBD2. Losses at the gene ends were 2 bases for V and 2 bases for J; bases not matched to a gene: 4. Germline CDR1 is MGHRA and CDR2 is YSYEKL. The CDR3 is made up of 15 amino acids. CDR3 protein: CASSQRLAPQETQYF. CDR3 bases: TGCGCCAGCAGCCAACGACTAGCGCCACAAGAGACCCAGTACTTC.

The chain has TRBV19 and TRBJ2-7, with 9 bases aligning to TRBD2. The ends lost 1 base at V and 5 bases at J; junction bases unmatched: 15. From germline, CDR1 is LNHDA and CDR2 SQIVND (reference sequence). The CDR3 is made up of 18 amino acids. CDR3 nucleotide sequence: TGTGCCAGTAGTATAGTAGGTCCCATAGCGGGAGTTTTCCACGAGCAGTACTTC. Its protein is CASSIVGPIAGVFHEQYF. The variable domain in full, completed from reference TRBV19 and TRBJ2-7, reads DGGITQSPKYLFRKEGQNVTLSCEQNLNHDAMYWYRQDPGQGLRLIYYSQIVNDFQKGDIAEGYSVSREKKESFPLTVTSAQKNPTAFYLCASSIVGPIAGVFHEQYFGPGTRLTVT.

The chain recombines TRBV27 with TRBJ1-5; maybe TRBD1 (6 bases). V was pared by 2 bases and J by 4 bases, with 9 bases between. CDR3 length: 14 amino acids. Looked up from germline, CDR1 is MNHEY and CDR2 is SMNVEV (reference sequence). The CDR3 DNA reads TGTGCCAGCAGTTTAGTGGGGGCAAATCAGCCCCAGCATTTT. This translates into CASSLVGANQPQHF.

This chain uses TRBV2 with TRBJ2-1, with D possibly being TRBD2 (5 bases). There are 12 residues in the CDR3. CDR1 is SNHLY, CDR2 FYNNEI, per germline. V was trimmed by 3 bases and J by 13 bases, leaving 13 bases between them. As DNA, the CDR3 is TGTGCCAGCAGTGAGGACTCGGACCATCAGTTCTTC. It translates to CASSEDSDHQFF.

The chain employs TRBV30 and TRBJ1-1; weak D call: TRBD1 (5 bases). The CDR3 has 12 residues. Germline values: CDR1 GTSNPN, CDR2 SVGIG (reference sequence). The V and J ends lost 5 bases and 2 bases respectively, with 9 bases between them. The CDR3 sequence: CAWDRFNTEAFF. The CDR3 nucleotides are TGTGCCTGGGACAGATTCAACACTGAAGCTTTCTTT.

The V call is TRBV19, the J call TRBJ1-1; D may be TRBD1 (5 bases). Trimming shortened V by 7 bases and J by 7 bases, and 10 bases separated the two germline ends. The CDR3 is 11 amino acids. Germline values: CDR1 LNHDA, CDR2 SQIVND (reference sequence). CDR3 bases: TGTGCCAGTATGGGGGGTGTTGAAGCTTTCTTT. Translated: CASMGGVEAFF.

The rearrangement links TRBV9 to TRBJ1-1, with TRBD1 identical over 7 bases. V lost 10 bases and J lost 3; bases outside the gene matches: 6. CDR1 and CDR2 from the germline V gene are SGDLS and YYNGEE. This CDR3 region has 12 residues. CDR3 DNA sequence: TGTGCCTGGTCACAGGGGTACACTGAAGCTTTCTTT. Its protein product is CAWSQGYTEAFF. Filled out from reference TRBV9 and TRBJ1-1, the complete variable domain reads DSGVTQTPKHLITATGQRVTLRCSPRSGDLSVYWYQQSLDQGLQFLIQYYNGEERAKGNILERFSAQQFPDLHSELNLSSLELGDSALYFCAWSQGYTEAFFGQGTRLTVV.

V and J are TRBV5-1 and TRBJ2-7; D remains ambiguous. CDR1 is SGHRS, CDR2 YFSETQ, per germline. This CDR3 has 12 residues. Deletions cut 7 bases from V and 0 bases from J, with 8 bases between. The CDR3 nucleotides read TGCGCCAGCGGCTCCAGCTCCTACGAGCAGTACTTC. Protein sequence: CASGSSSYEQYF.

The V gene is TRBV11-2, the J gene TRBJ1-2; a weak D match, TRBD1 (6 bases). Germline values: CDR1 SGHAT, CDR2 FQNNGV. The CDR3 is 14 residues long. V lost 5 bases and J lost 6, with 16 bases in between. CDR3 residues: CASSRPGGADGYTF. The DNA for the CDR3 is TGTGCCAGCAGCCGGCCGGGGGGCGCGGATGGCTACACCTTC. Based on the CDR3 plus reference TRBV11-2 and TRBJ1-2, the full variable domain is EAGVAQSPRYKIIEKRQSVAFWCNPISGHATLYWYQQILGQGPKLLIQFQNNGVVDDSQLPKDRFSAERLKGVDSTLKIQPAKLEDSAVYLCASSRPGGADGYTFGSGTRLTVV.

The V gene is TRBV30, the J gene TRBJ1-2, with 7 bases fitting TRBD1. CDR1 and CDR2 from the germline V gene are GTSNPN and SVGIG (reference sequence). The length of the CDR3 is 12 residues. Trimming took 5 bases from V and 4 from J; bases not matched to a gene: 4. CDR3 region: CAWDRVIYGYTF. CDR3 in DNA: TGTGCCTGGGACAGGGTGATCTATGGCTACACCTTC.

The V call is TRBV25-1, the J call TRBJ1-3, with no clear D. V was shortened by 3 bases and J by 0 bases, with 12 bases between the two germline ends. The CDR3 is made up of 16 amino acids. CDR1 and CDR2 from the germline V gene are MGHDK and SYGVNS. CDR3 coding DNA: TGTGCCAGCAGTGATTGGCGACACCACTCTGGAAACACCATATATTTT. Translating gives CASSDWRHHSGNTIYF.

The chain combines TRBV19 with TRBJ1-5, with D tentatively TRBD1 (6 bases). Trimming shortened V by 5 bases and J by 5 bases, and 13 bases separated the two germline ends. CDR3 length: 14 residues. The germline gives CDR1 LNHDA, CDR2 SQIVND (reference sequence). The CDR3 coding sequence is TGTGCCAGTAGTCCGAACAGGGTAGATCAGCCCCAGCATTTT. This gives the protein CASSPNRVDQPQHF.

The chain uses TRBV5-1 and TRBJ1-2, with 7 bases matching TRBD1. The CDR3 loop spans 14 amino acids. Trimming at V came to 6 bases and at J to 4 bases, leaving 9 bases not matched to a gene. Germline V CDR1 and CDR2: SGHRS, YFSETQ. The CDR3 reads CASTSTGQTYGYTF. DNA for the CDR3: TGCGCCAGCACCTCGACAGGGCAAACCTATGGCTACACCTTC. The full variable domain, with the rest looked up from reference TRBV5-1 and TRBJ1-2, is KAGVTQTPRYLIKTRGQQVTLSCSPISGHRSVSWYQQTPGQGLQFLFEYFSETQRNKGNFPGRFSGRQFSNSRSEMNVSTLELGDSALYLCASTSTGQTYGYTFGSGTRLTVV.

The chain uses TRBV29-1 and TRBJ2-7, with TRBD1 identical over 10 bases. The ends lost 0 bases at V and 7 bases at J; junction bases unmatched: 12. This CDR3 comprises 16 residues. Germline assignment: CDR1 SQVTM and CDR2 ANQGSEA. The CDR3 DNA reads TGCAGCGTTGAAGATCTTGAGGGACAGGGGTTGGGGGAGCAGTACTTC. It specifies CSVEDLEGQGLGEQYF.

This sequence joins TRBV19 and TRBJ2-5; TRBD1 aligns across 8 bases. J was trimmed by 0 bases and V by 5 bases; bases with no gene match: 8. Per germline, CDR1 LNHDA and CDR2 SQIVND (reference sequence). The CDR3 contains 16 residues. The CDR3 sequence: CASSPRAGGHQETQYF. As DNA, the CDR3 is TGTGCCAGTAGTCCCCGCGCAGGGGGCCACCAAGAGACCCAGTACTTC.

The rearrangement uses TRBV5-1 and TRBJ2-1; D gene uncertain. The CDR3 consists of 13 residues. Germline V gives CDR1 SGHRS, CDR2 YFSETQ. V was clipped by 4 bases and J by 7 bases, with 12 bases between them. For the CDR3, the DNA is TGCGCCAGCAGCGTGGATCGGTTGAATGAGCAGTTCTTC. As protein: CASSVDRLNEQFF.